The sequence of this T cell receptor (beta chain) was determined in a study of naive and memory T cell subsets. Study observations and caveats: In naive cells, over 95% of TCR sequences were seen only once. Gini index rose across naive, CM, EM and EMRA in CD4 and CD8.

Germline-derived CDR1 and CDR2 are LNHDA and SQIVND (reference sequence). The CDR3 consists of 16 residues. The V end lost 3 bases, the J end lost 0 bases, and 11 bases lay between the germline ends. An equimolar mix of two oligonucleotides served as the beta constant-region primer for TRBC1 and TRBC2. TCRdb fed the UMI-ligation and nested PCR reads into MiXCR, producing one record per CDR3 protein. Of some 150,000 distinct CDR3 sequences listed, 15% to 20% are singletons. Concerning this clonotype: Its target is not known.

The specimen sequenced was naive CD4+ T cells from blood. The clonotype originates from a human donor in good health. The chain recombines TRBV19 with TRBJ1-4; D gene uncertain. The CDR3 region is CASSIGSHPTNEKLFF. The DNA of the CDR3 is TGTGCCAGTAGTATTGGGAGCCATCCAACTAATGAAAAACTGTTTTTT.